This T cell receptor (beta chain) comes out of a study of T cell clonotyping in hematopoietic cell transplantation. This clone was counted a few times. Profiling relied on immunoSEQ multiplex PCR, and the TCRdb table lists in-frame clones only, not all of them. The table lists 15,000 to 20,000 clones, around 85% of them singletons. The sequenced sample was peripheral blood mononuclear cells. This sequence originates from a man in his sixties in good health. Some clones in this sample may be carry-over from other donors' samples.

The CDR3 loop reads CASSARGGQGVYEQYF. CDR3 coding DNA: TGCGCCAGCAGTGCCCGCGGTGGACAGGGTGTTTACGAGCAGTACTTC. The gene calls are TRBV10-1 and TRBJ2-7; 8 nucleotides agree with TRBD1. After removal of 4 bases from V and 4 bases from J, the junction contained 12 bases not matched to a gene. The CDR3 extends over 16 amino acids. CDR1 and CDR2 (germline): WNHNN, SYGVQD (reference sequence).